This T cell receptor beta chain was recovered during a study of T cells in women clearing cervical HPV infection (dated 2018 in TCRdb). Study-wide context: The cases were some 27 women with histologically confirmed HPV16-related CIN3 or worse, and 2 of these cases were invasive cancers. Controls were around 24 women whose single incident HPV16 infection cleared within 12 months without precancer or cancer developing. Case blood was taken at the visit when the lesion was first identified, whereas control blood was taken when infection was no longer detected. For cases, the median interval between lesion detection and blood sampling was about 140 days, with an interquartile range of roughly 80 to 200 days. Because only a few women had HLA typing data, the possibility that HLA type acted as a confounder could not be ruled out. The exploratory proof-of-principle case-control study was nested within the Guanacaste HPV Natural History Study in Costa Rica and compared TCR repertoires across cervical HPV16 outcomes. Cases and controls were matched on age within five years and on year of sample collection. A median age of around 30 years was observed in cases versus under 40 in controls, and no significant differences in baseline characteristics were found. In the parent cohort, 10,000 to 11,000 women aged 18 or older were enrolled in Guanacaste, Costa Rica, during about 1993 to 1995 and then followed for approximately seven years. Five blinded duplicates per group were added as quality controls, giving approximately 60 samples: 50 or so participants and 10 replicates.

The study at large found these results: Random forest classifiers combining richness and V gene abundances distinguished cases from controls with an estimated AUC of just under 0.85. Cases had lower TRBV6-7 relative abundance than controls (about 0.1% versus 0.15%; Bonferroni P = 0.0008). T-cell numbers per sample were unknown, so richness differences could reflect varying T-cell content rather than repertoire biology. Because of the cross-sectional design, the study could not determine whether the associations came before infection or resulted from infection, and neither effector/memory subsets nor HPV-specific T cells were isolated. TCR repertoire richness was significantly higher in CIN3+ cases than in controls across sequencing depths, while evenness did not differ.

The CDR3 runs 12 amino acids, cysteine and phenylalanine included. The 27 bases shown cover part of the CDR3, and their frame starts at base 1. V sheds 4 bases and J sheds 3 bases, leaving 6 bases between their ends. The germline V gene specifies SGHAT as CDR1 and FQNNGV as CDR2. Every participant had a single incident cervical HPV16 infection, and prevalent HPV16 infections were excluded. Cervical HPV DNA was detected by MY09/MY11 PCR and genotyped by dot-blot hybridization. About 14 mL of heparinized blood were centrifuged, and the buffy coat was aliquoted, frozen at -30°C, then stored at -80°C. QIAGEN kits were used to extract genomic DNA from buffy coat specimens. Using the immunoSEQ assay, multiplex PCR amplified TCR beta CDR3 regions from an average of roughly 1,100 ng of genomic DNA per sample. Primer bias was corrected in the assay by using a complete synthetic TCR repertoire to establish an amplification baseline. Amplicons were sequenced on the Illumina platform. In the paper's pipeline: Error correction of the sequences involved clustering with frequency ratios plus a modified nearest-neighbor algorithm, after which the sequences were analyzed in the immunoSEQ Analyzer using IMGT gene definitions. At each rarefaction depth, TCR richness and evenness were averaged across 20 rarefaction repeats, and samples with fewer sequences than that depth were excluded. Relative abundances of V, D and J genes were compared between groups using Wilcoxon rank sum tests, with FDR correction applied. Blinded duplicates gave an intraclass correlation of more than 90% for TCR richness and an average of about 74% across over 65 gene segments. Entries here come from immuneACCESS through TCRdb and include only in-frame sequences with V and J called. Some clones fail to appear in such tables; in the studies checked, an unresolved V gene covers under half of the shortfall, and the cause of the remainder is unknown. D and trimming were read from the DNA, whereas the V and J calls and clone size are those reported in that table. The sample table on file contains about 31,000 clones. The ten largest clones represent around 3% of the sample.

Comments on this clone: Its cognate antigen has yet to be identified. The read terminates 3 residues ahead of where the CDR3 ends, so the germline J gene completes it.

The receptor comes from a woman aged 18 to 75 with a cervical HPV16 infection that either progressed to CIN3+ or cleared (not recorded which). Rearrangement joined TRBV11-2 to TRBJ1-1, with no confident D gene call. The sample taken for sequencing was blood buffy coat. Incomplete CDR3 DNA: TGTGCCAGCAGCTCCGGTTACACTGAA. It codes for CASSSGYTE. The CDR3 in its entirety is CASSSGYTEAFF. Where the CDR3 stops, the reference TRBV11-2 and TRBJ1-1 genes take over; the full variable domain is EAGVAQSPRYKIIEKRQSVAFWCNPISGHATLYWYQQILGQGPKLLIQFQNNGVVDDSQLPKDRFSAERLKGVDSTLKIQPAKLEDSAVYLCASSSGYTEAFFGQGTRLTVV.